This TCR beta chain emerged from a study of OX40 agonist ivuxolimab in advanced cancers. Collection of blood occurred at baseline, at cycle 4 day 1, and at cycle 7 day 1. V shed 4 bases and J 3 bases; nucleotides not matched to a gene: 10. This CDR3 is built from 16 residues. Germline V gene lookup returns CDR1 MNHEY and CDR2 SVGAGI. Repertoires were generated with immunoSEQ multiplex PCR, while TCRdb's copy carries only in-frame clones and drops some. This sample has about 50,000 clones; around 79% occur once, and the top ten carry 1.5% to 2%. V is TRBV6-5 and J is TRBJ2-3; 7 bases fit TRBD1. The TCR comes from an adult with an advanced solid tumor such as melanoma, head and neck, liver or kidney cancer. Sequencing was performed on CD4+ or CD8+ T cells sorted from blood, taken in a trial of the OX40 agonist ivuxolimab. The CDR3 spells CASSSQGRIRTDTQYF. The CDR3, as DNA: TGTGCCAGCAGTTCACAGGGGCGGATAAGAACAGATACGCAGTATTTT.